This record covers a single TCR beta chain. Produced via immunoSEQ multiplex PCR; TCRdb's table is partial and in-frame only. In the table there are approximately 77,000 clones, roughly four fifths of which are singletons. This record comes from a study of blood T cell repertoires in COVID-19. Across the study: From T cells, B-cell-depleted T cells, or PBMCs came the material, which was cDNA or gDNA.

The junction had 10 bases not matched to a gene; V was cut back by 8 bases and J by 7 bases. There are 13 residues in the CDR3. From germline, CDR1 is SGHTA and CDR2 FQGTGA. Sequencing was performed on peripheral blood. The J gene is TRBJ1-1, the V gene TRBV7-3; TRBD1 agrees at 7 bases. This receptor was identified in a man aged 70 or older with active or convalescent COVID-19. The CDR3 nucleotides read TGTGCCAGCGCAAGGACAGGAGGGGGTGAAGCTTTCTTT. As protein: CASARTGGGEAFF.